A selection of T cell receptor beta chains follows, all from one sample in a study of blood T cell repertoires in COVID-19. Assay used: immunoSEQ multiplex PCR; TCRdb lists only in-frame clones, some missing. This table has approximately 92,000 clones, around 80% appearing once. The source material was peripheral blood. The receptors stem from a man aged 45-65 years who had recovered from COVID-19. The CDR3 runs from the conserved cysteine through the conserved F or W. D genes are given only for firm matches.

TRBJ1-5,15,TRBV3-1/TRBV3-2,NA,CASSQDRPGCQPQHF
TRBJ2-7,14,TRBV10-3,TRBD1,CAISGGPTGWEQYF
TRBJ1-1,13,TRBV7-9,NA,CASLEDVSTEAFF
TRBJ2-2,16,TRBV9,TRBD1,CASSIGQGVGTGELFF
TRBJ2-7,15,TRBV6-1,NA,CASSEARTPSYEQYF
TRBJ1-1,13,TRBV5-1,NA,CASSTGEVGEAFF
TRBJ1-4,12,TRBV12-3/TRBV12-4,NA,CASSSGGEKLFF
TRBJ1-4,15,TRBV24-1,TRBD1,CATSDPGQGNEKLFF
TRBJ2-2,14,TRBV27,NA,CASSLDSFTGELFF
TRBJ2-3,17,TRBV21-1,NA,CASSKVQRSSPTDTQYF